One sample yielded the 3 T cell receptor beta chains listed below, sequenced in a study of blood T cell repertoires in COVID-19. Produced via immunoSEQ multiplex PCR; TCRdb's table is partial and in-frame only. Here the sample spans 150,000 to 190,000 clones, under 85% being singletons. The sample taken for sequencing was peripheral blood. The source of these receptors is a woman aged 80 or over with acute or convalescent COVID-19.

This chain links TRBV5-1 with TRBJ1-1; 9 nucleotides agree with TRBD1. The CDR3 covers 15 residues. V lost 1 base and J lost 4; bases outside the gene matches: 5. CDR1 is SGHRS and CDR2 is YFSETQ in the germline V gene. The CDR3 spells CASSLKQGASTEAFF. The CDR3 region has the DNA TGCGCCAGCAGCTTGAAACAGGGGGCGAGCACTGAAGCTTTCTTT.

V usage is TRBV3-1 (or the pseudogene TRBV3-2) and J usage is TRBJ2-1; 10 bases fit TRBD2. This CDR3 is 15 amino acids long. Unmatched junction bases numbered 6, after V lost 5 bases and J lost 5 bases. Germline CDR1 LGHDT, CDR2 YNNKEL (reference sequence). CDR3 sequence reads: CASSTTSGANNEQFF. DNA for the CDR3: TGTGCCAGCAGCACCACTAGCGGGGCTAACAATGAGCAGTTCTTC.

This rearrangement joins TRBV3-1 (or the pseudogene TRBV3-2) to TRBJ1-1; a weak D match, TRBD1 (5 bases). Germline lookup yields CDR1 LGHDT and CDR2 YNNKEL (reference sequence). V lost 0 bases to trimming and J lost 4 bases, with 15 bases between them. This CDR3 is 16 amino acids long. The CDR3 DNA reads TGTGCCAGCAGCCAAGAATTCGGCAGGGTTGGCACTGAAGCTTTCTTT. Its protein is CASSQEFGRVGTEAFF.